One and the same sample provided the 13 T cell receptor beta chains below, sequenced in a study of identical twins. TCRdb re-analysed the 5' RACE reads in MiXCR, keeping a single row per CDR3 protein. Of more than 1.5 million distinct CDR3 sequences in the sample, roughly a third are singletons; the top ten hold around 0.25%. The source material was cord blood. The receptors stem from a newborn girl in good health.

The CDR3 sequence: CASSPYRGESTDTQYF. CDR3 nucleotides: TGTGCCAGCAGCCCGTACAGGGGGGAAAGCACAGATACGCAGTATTTT. The V call is TRBV3-1, the J call TRBJ2-3; 8 bases are shared with TRBD1. The CDR3 spans 16 residues. Trimming at V came to 4 bases and at J to 0 bases, leaving 6 bases not matched to a gene. Germline V CDR1 and CDR2: LGHDT, YNNKEL (reference sequence).

The chain combines TRBV14 with TRBJ2-5; the D gene is possibly TRBD2 (5 bases). Germline CDR1 reads SGHDN; CDR2 reads FVKESK. The CDR3 extends over 19 amino acids. V was cut by 0 bases and J by 0 bases, with 20 bases left in between. This CDR3 reads CASSQDIPRSLGYQETQYF. DNA of the CDR3: TGTGCCAGCAGCCAAGATATACCTAGATCACTAGGATACCAAGAGACCCAGTACTTC.

In this sample, this clonotype turned up a few times. The J gene is TRBJ2-1, the V gene TRBV14, with 11 bases fitting TRBD2. Germline trimming cut 3 bases from V and 6 bases from J; bases unmatched to any gene: 7. CDR1 is SGHDN, CDR2 FVKESK, per germline. CDR3 size: 16 residues. DNA of the CDR3: TGTGCCAGCAGCCAGGCTAGCGGGAGGAAATCCAATGAGCAGTTCTTC. Translating it yields CASSQASGRKSNEQFF.

The V and J genes are TRBV20-1 and TRBJ2-1; possibly TRBD2 for D (6 bases). Germline CDR1 DFQATT, CDR2 SNEGSKA (reference sequence). The length of the CDR3 is 14 residues. The V gene lost 3 bases and the J gene lost 4 bases, with 13 bases spanning the gap. In nucleotides, the CDR3 is TGCAGTGCTAGGACTAGGGTAATTTACAATGAGCAGTTCTTC. This codes for CSARTRVIYNEQFF.

This clonotype appeared a few times. The CDR3 spells CASSQEDRGTDTQYF. CDR3 DNA: TGCGCCAGCAGCCAAGAAGACAGGGGCACAGATACGCAGTATTTT. The chain couples TRBV4-1 to TRBJ2-3; the match to TRBD1 covers 7 bases. CDR3 size: 15 residues. Germline V CDR1 and CDR2: MGHRA, YSYEKL. With V trimmed by 0 bases and J by 1 base, 1 base remained unmatched.

CDR3 bases: TGCAGTGCTAGAGGCCCAGGGTACCTCTATGGCTACACCTTC. As protein: CSARGPGYLYGYTF. The J gene is TRBJ1-2, the V gene TRBV20-1, with D maybe TRBD1 (5 bases). The V gene lost 1 base and the J gene lost 4 bases, with 13 bases spanning the gap. The length of the CDR3 is 14 residues. Germline V gene sequence: CDR1 DFQATT, CDR2 SNEGSKA (reference sequence).

Details on this clonotype: An end of the junction differs from the germline gene, which may be a read error. The chain recombines TRBV28 with TRBJ1-4; no firm D call. The germline gives CDR1 MDHEN, CDR2 SYDVKM. The CDR3 loop spans 15 amino acids. This chain's CDR3 is CASSLSPATNEKLSF. CDR3 bases: TGTGCCAGCAGCCTAAGCCCTGCAACTAATGAAAAACTGTCTTTT.

The sample holds a few counts of this clonotype. V and J are TRBV5-1 and TRBJ2-1; 8 bases fit TRBD1. The CDR3 is made up of 16 amino acids. After removal of 1 base from V and 0 bases from J, the junction contained 3 bases not matched to a gene. From germline, CDR1 is SGHRS and CDR2 YFSETQ. The chain's CDR3 is CASSLPGGRSYNEQFF. CDR3 coding DNA: TGCGCCAGCAGCTTGCCAGGGGGCCGCTCCTACAATGAGCAGTTCTTC.

This clonotype was counted between two and nine times. V and J are TRBV16 and TRBJ2-1; D is unresolved. Germline CDR1 KGHSY, CDR2 FQNENV. The CDR3 is 14 amino acids. V was cut by 0 bases and J by 5 bases, with 8 bases left in between. DNA of the CDR3: TGTGCCAGCAGCCAATCGGTAGTCGACAATGAGCAGTTCTTC. Amino acids: CASSQSVVDNEQFF.

The chain couples TRBV20-1 to TRBJ1-4; TRBD1 is a possible D gene (5 bases). CDR3 size: 14 residues. CDR1 and CDR2 (germline): DFQATT, SNEGSKA (reference sequence). The V end lost 2 bases, the J end lost 3 bases, and 10 bases lay between the germline ends. The CDR3 here is CSARQGVANEKLFF. CDR3 in DNA: TGCAGTGCTAGACAGGGAGTAGCTAATGAAAAACTGTTTTTT.

At least ten counts were recorded for this clonotype. The V and J genes are TRBV4-2 and TRBJ2-3, with 11 nucleotides matching TRBD2. This CDR3 region has 16 residues. Germline-derived CDR1 and CDR2 are LGHNA and YNFKEQ. The trim removed 4 bases at V and 0 bases at J, leaving 3 bases unmatched. Here the CDR3 reads CASSRGLAESTDTQYF. DNA of the CDR3: TGTGCCAGCAGCCGGGGACTAGCGGAGAGCACAGATACGCAGTATTTT.

This chain connects TRBV29-1 to TRBJ2-1; 13 positions match TRBD2. The CDR3 extends over 15 amino acids. After removal of 5 bases from V and 9 bases from J, the junction contained 10 bases not matched to a gene. Germline V lookup: CDR1 SQVTM, CDR2 ANQGSEA. CDR3 sequence (DNA): TGCAGCGTTTCAACACTAGCGGGAGGGCCGGGTGAGCAGTTCTTC. Translated: CSVSTLAGGPGEQFF.

The V call is TRBV7-6, the J call TRBJ2-7, with a tentative D call TRBD2 (6 bases). This CDR3 comprises 15 residues. V shed 4 bases and J shed 0 bases, with 13 bases lying between them. The germline V gene has CDR1 SGHVS and CDR2 FNYEAQ. The CDR3 DNA is TGTGCCAGCAGCTCTGTAGCGGCAAGCTCCTACGAGCAGTACTTC. As protein: CASSSVAASSYEQYF.